What follows are 32 T cell receptor beta chains derived from one specimen sequenced in a study of blood T cell repertoires in COVID-19. Only in-frame clones appear in the TCRdb table, and some are missing; sequencing was by immunoSEQ multiplex PCR. The sample contains over 300,000 clones, roughly 88% of which appear only once. The material sequenced was PBMCs or T cells enriched from blood (not recorded which). The receptors were gathered from a woman in her twenties or thirties with acute COVID-19.

This clone came up once. V usage is TRBV5-1 and J usage is TRBJ2-7, with 10 nucleotides matching TRBD1. The ends lost 4 bases at V and 3 bases at J; junction bases unmatched: 10. Germline CDR1 SGHRS, CDR2 YFSETQ. The CDR3 extends over 16 amino acids. For the CDR3, the DNA is TGCGCCAGCAGCGTACACGACAGGGGGCAGGGCTACGAGCAGTACTTC. It specifies CASSVHDRGQGYEQYF.

The chain joins TRBV7-9 to TRBJ2-7, with a weak D call TRBD1 (6 bases). The CDR3 runs 14 residues. V lost 1 base and J 5 bases, leaving 12 bases between the germline ends. Germline V lookup: CDR1 SEHNR, CDR2 FQNEAQ (reference sequence). CDR3 DNA: TGTGCCAGCAGCTTAGGACAGGTGGACCACGAGCAGTACTTC. This translates into CASSLGQVDHEQYF. Full variable domain (outside the CDR3, taken from reference TRBV7-9 and TRBJ2-7): DTGVSQNPRHKITKRGQNVTFRCDPISEHNRLYWYRQTLGQGPEFLTYFQNEAQLEKSRLLSDRFSAERPKGSFSTLEIQRTEQGDSAMYLCASSLGQVDHEQYFGPGTRLTVT.

The chain uses TRBV5-1 and TRBJ1-1; D is unclear. The germline V gene has CDR1 SGHRS and CDR2 YFSETQ. V lost 0 bases, J lost 4 bases, and 7 bases lay in between. The CDR3 has 13 residues. The CDR3 loop is CASSLERSTEAFF. The CDR3 DNA reads as TGCGCCAGCAGCTTGGAGAGGAGCACTGAAGCTTTCTTT.

The chain recombines TRBV7-9 with TRBJ2-7; D uncertain. Trimming shortened V by 2 bases and J by 6 bases, and 14 bases separated the two germline ends. Germline lookup yields CDR1 SEHNR and CDR2 FQNEAQ (reference sequence). The CDR3 covers 14 residues. The CDR3 sequence is CASSLIRPVAEQYF. CDR3 DNA: TGTGCCAGCAGCTTAATACGCCCTGTAGCCGAGCAGTACTTC.

This clone has a single count. The chain has TRBV20-1 and TRBJ2-3; TRBD2 might be the D (7 bases). Trimming cost V 3 bases and J 6 bases, with 13 bases left between them. Per the germline V gene, CDR1 is DFQATT and CDR2 is SNEGSKA (reference sequence). This CDR3 comprises 13 residues. CDR3 residues: CSASGGGADTQYF. Here the CDR3 DNA reads TGCAGTGCTAGTGGAGGGGGGGCCGATACGCAGTATTTT.

The chain combines TRBV27 with TRBJ2-7, with TRBD1 matching 9 bases. The V gene's germline CDR1 is MNHEY and CDR2 SMNVEV (reference sequence). The CDR3 is 13 residues long. With 4 bases clipped from V and 5 bases from J, the junction kept 3 bases outside the gene matches. As DNA, the CDR3 is TGTGCCAGCAGTTGGACAGGGGTTGACGAGCAGTACTTC. Protein sequence: CASSWTGVDEQYF.

In DNA, the CDR3 is TGTGCCATCAGTGAGAGGGGTGGGTCACCCCTCCACTTT. The encoded protein is CAISERGGSPLHF. This sequence joins TRBV10-3 and TRBJ1-6, with D possibly TRBD1 on 5 matching bases. V shed 2 bases and J shed 10 bases, with 9 bases lying between them. The V gene's germline CDR1 is ENHRY and CDR2 SYGVKD. This CDR3 spans 13 amino acids.

V is TRBV3-1 (or the pseudogene TRBV3-2) and J is TRBJ2-5; D may be TRBD2 (6 bases). CDR1 and CDR2 (germline): LGHDT, YNNKEL (reference sequence). The length of the CDR3 is 15 residues. The ends were cut back, 1 base at V and 9 bases at J, with 18 bases in the middle. CDR3 amino acids: CASSQGTSHQSAQYF. CDR3 DNA sequence: TGTGCCAGCAGCCAAGGCACTAGCCACCAATCCGCCCAGTACTTC.

The chain combines TRBV7-2 with TRBJ1-2; D is uncertain. V was trimmed by 1 base and J by 11 bases, leaving 5 bases between them. This CDR3 has 10 amino acids. Per the germline V gene, CDR1 is SGHTA and CDR2 is FQGNSA. The CDR3: CASSLGPYTF. CDR3 in DNA: TGTGCCAGCAGCTTAGGGCCTTACACCTTC.

The rearrangement links TRBV9 to TRBJ2-1; 11 bases fit TRBD1. Germline loops: CDR1 SGDLS, CDR2 YYNGEE. Unmatched junction bases numbered 7, after V lost 3 bases and J lost 8 bases. CDR3 length equals 15 residues. CDR3 residues: CASSGRTGGFDEQFF. The CDR3 region has the DNA TGTGCCAGCAGCGGTCGGACAGGGGGCTTTGATGAGCAGTTCTTC.

V gene TRBV29-1 combines with J gene TRBJ1-1; 7 nucleotides match TRBD1. CDR1 is SQVTM and CDR2 is ANQGSEA in the germline V gene. The CDR3 is 17 residues long. V dropped 4 bases and J dropped 2; count of bases not matched to a gene: 16. For the CDR3, the DNA is TGCAGCGTTGCTTCGTCCTACAGGGGTGGCTTTAACACTGAAGCTTTCTTT. It specifies CSVASSYRGGFNTEAFF.

The chain links TRBV12-3 or TRBV12-4 to TRBJ1-1; D remains ambiguous. Trimming took 5 bases from V and 1 from J, leaving 8 bases between them. The CDR3 has 13 amino acids. This chain's CDR3 is CASSLGRNTEAFF. CDR3 DNA sequence: TGTGCCAGCAGTCTAGGGAGGAACACTGAAGCTTTCTTT.

This clone appeared a single time. V usage is TRBV12-2 and J usage is TRBJ2-7; the D call in the table, TRBD1, was not verified against the DNA. TRBV12-2 is a documented pseudogene. This CDR3 region has 12 residues. CDR3 residues: CASRRTVYEQYF. The DNA of the CDR3 is TGTGCAAGTCGCCGTACAGTCTACGAGCAGTACTTC.

The chain combines TRBV3-1 (or the pseudogene TRBV3-2) with TRBJ2-7, with a weak D call TRBD1 (7 bases). There are 15 residues in the CDR3. V was clipped by 5 bases and J by 2 bases, with 16 bases between them. Per germline, CDR1 LGHDT and CDR2 YNNKEL (reference sequence). The CDR3, as DNA: TGTGCCAGCAGCGAACCCCAGGGGGGTACCTACGAGCAGTACTTC. The encoded protein is CASSEPQGGTYEQYF.

This chain links TRBV5-1 with TRBJ1-1, with D uncertain. Germline values: CDR1 SGHRS, CDR2 YFSETQ. The CDR3 is 16 amino acids. Trimming removed 4 bases at V and 0 bases at J, with 16 bases between. The CDR3 loop is CASSVTDLTLNTEAFF. The CDR3 nucleotides read TGCGCCAGCAGCGTTACAGACCTTACCTTGAACACTGAAGCTTTCTTT. The full variable domain, with the rest looked up from reference TRBV5-1 and TRBJ1-1, is KAGVTQTPRYLIKTRGQQVTLSCSPISGHRSVSWYQQTPGQGLQFLFEYFSETQRNKGNFPGRFSGRQFSNSRSEMNVSTLELGDSALYLCASSVTDLTLNTEAFFGQGTRLTVV.

The V gene is TRBV10-2, the J gene TRBJ2-6, with TRBD1 identical over 9 bases. Germline-derived CDR1 and CDR2 are WSHSY and SAAADI. This CDR3 has 16 residues. The ends lost 6 bases at V and 0 bases at J; junction bases unmatched: 3. Written as DNA, the CDR3 is TGCGCCAGCAGGGGACAGGGAATCTCTGGGGCCAACGTCCTGACTTTC. Protein product: CASRGQGISGANVLTF.

The genes are TRBV12-3 or TRBV12-4 and TRBJ1-5; D might be TRBD1 (5 bases). The CDR3 is made up of 13 amino acids. Trimming took off 4 bases at V and 3 bases at J, with 7 bases between the two ends. Written as DNA, the CDR3 is TGTGCCAGCAGTTGGACACCCAATCAGCCCCAGCATTTT. Its protein is CASSWTPNQPQHF.

This clone has only one observation. The V and J genes are TRBV7-2 and TRBJ1-5; 9 positions match TRBD1. V was pared by 4 bases and J by 7 bases, with 5 bases of the junction left unmatched. CDR1 is SGHTA and CDR2 is FQGNSA in the germline V gene. CDR3 length: 14 amino acids. The CDR3 loop is CASSSGTGPQPQHF. The DNA of the CDR3 is TGTGCCAGCAGCTCTGGGACAGGGCCCCAGCCCCAGCATTTT.

The rearrangement links TRBV10-3 to TRBJ2-1, with 14 bases aligning to TRBD2. The CDR3 runs to 14 residues. CDR1 ENHRY and CDR2 SYGVKD come from the germline V gene. Trimming at V came to 4 bases and at J to 7 bases, leaving 0 bases not matched to a gene. CDR3 sequence: CAISGTSGGNEQFF. The CDR3, as DNA: TGTGCCATCAGTGGGACTAGCGGGGGGAATGAGCAGTTCTTC.

The rearrangement joins TRBV5-1 to TRBJ1-1; TRBD1 aligns across 9 bases. The V gene's germline CDR1 is SGHRS and CDR2 YFSETQ. CDR3 length: 17 residues. V was clipped by 4 bases and J by 8 bases; unmatched bases: 18. CDR3 in DNA: TGCGCCAGCAGCGACGAAAAAACAGGGGGCCGTAAAGGGGAAGCTTTCTTT. This encodes CASSDEKTGGRKGEAFF.

The CDR3: CASSDRVDEQFF. Here the CDR3 DNA reads TGTGCCAGTAGTGACAGGGTGGATGAGCAGTTCTTC. The chain carries TRBV19 and TRBJ2-1; 7 nucleotides line up with TRBD1. Losses at the gene ends were 5 bases for V and 8 bases for J; bases not matched to a gene: 3. CDR3 length: 12 amino acids. Germline assignment: CDR1 LNHDA and CDR2 SQIVND (reference sequence). The whole variable domain, remainder taken from reference TRBV19 and TRBJ2-1, is DGGITQSPKYLFRKEGQNVTLSCEQNLNHDAMYWYRQDPGQGLRLIYYSQIVNDFQKGDIAEGYSVSREKKESFPLTVTSAQKNPTAFYLCASSDRVDEQFFGPGTRLTVL.

This chain links TRBV11-2 with TRBJ2-3; D possibly corresponds to TRBD1 (6 bases). CDR3 length: 16 residues. Looked up from germline, CDR1 is SGHAT and CDR2 is FQNNGV. V gave up 5 bases and J gave up 2 bases, with 17 bases separating them. CDR3 in DNA: TGTGCCAGCAGCCGGTCGGCCGGGACACACACAGATACGCAGTATTTT. Amino acids: CASSRSAGTHTDTQYF. Filled out from reference TRBV11-2 and TRBJ2-3, the complete variable domain reads EAGVAQSPRYKIIEKRQSVAFWCNPISGHATLYWYQQILGQGPKLLIQFQNNGVVDDSQLPKDRFSAERLKGVDSTLKIQPAKLEDSAVYLCASSRSAGTHTDTQYFGPGTRLTVL.

The J gene is TRBJ1-1, the V gene TRBV5-1, with a possible D match to TRBD1 (6 bases). V lost 4 bases and J 1 base, leaving 11 bases between the germline ends. This CDR3 comprises 14 residues. From germline, CDR1 is SGHRS and CDR2 YFSETQ. The CDR3 sequence is CASSPDRPNTEAFF. The CDR3 DNA reads as TGCGCCAGCAGCCCGGACAGACCGAACACTGAAGCTTTCTTT.

The chain uses TRBV12-5 and TRBJ2-3, with D perhaps matching TRBD1 (5 bases). Trimming removed 0 bases from V and 0 bases from J, with 16 bases in between. The CDR3 runs 18 residues. Germline V gene lookup returns CDR1 LGHNT and CDR2 FRNRAP. CDR3 residues: CASGLVSDGQVSTDTQYF. The CDR3 DNA is TGTGCTAGTGGTTTGGTCAGCGACGGACAAGTTAGCACAGATACGCAGTATTTT.

The rearrangement joins TRBV7-3 to TRBJ1-6, with D possibly being TRBD1 (6 bases). This CDR3 has 14 residues. Trimming removed 3 bases at V and 7 bases at J, with 10 bases between. Germline V lookup: CDR1 SGHTA, CDR2 FQGTGA. The CDR3, as DNA: TGTGCCAGCAGCTTGCTAGGACAGAATTCACCCCTCCACTTT. This encodes CASSLLGQNSPLHF.

The V call is TRBV4-1, the J call TRBJ2-1, with 10 bases identical to TRBD2. After removal of 0 bases from V and 4 bases from J, the junction contained 0 bases not matched to a gene. This CDR3 spans 15 amino acids. Germline CDR1 MGHRA, CDR2 YSYEKL. DNA of the CDR3: TGCGCCAGCAGCCAAGAACTAGCGGGATACAATGAGCAGTTCTTC. Protein product: CASSQELAGYNEQFF.

The chain couples TRBV6-5 to TRBJ2-7; TRBD2 is a possible D gene (6 bases). Germline loops: CDR1 MNHEY, CDR2 SVGAGI. Trimming cost V 8 bases and J 2 bases, with 13 bases left between them. The CDR3 loop spans 13 amino acids. The DNA of the CDR3 is TGTGCCAGCGCGGCAGGGAGGACCTACGAGCAGTACTTC. Its protein product is CASAAGRTYEQYF.

V and J are TRBV4-1 and TRBJ2-7, with D hard to call. In germline, CDR1 is MGHRA, CDR2 YSYEKL. The CDR3 runs 14 residues. Trimming took 0 bases from V and 2 from J, leaving 8 bases between them. This CDR3 is CASSQDTDTYEQYF. CDR3 DNA sequence: TGCGCCAGCAGCCAAGACACTGATACCTACGAGCAGTACTTC.

The rearrangement uses TRBV27 and TRBJ2-2; D might be TRBD1 (7 bases). Deletions cut 5 bases from V and 9 bases from J, with 19 bases between. This CDR3 has 15 amino acids. The V gene's germline CDR1 is MNHEY and CDR2 SMNVEV (reference sequence). As DNA, the CDR3 is TGTGCCAGCAGTGCCAGGGGGGTGGGTCACCGGGAGCTGTTTTTT. Translating gives CASSARGVGHRELFF.

This chain uses TRBV7-6 with TRBJ2-3; 13 nucleotides align to TRBD2. Trimming took 4 bases from V and 2 from J; bases not matched to a gene: 21. The CDR3 consists of 22 residues. Germline V gene data show CDR1 as SGHVS and CDR2 as FNYEAQ. The CDR3 spells CASSSDQLLAGGPRPITDTQYF. In DNA form, the CDR3 reads TGTGCCAGCAGCTCCGATCAGTTACTAGCGGGGGGGCCGCGCCCGATCACAGATACGCAGTATTTT.

CDR3 region: CASSLRTGGLEPQHF. The CDR3 region has the DNA TGTGCCAGCAGTCTACGGACAGGGGGCTTGGAGCCCCAGCATTTT. The genes are TRBV6-5 and TRBJ1-5; 11 bases are a match to TRBD1. Germline assignment: CDR1 MNHEY and CDR2 SVGAGI. The CDR3 loop spans 15 amino acids. V was pared by 5 bases and J by 8 bases, with 8 bases of the junction left unmatched.

The V call is TRBV5-1, the J call TRBJ1-1; a weak D match, TRBD1 (6 bases). Trimming cost V 0 bases and J 1 base, with 10 bases left between them. Germline V gives CDR1 SGHRS, CDR2 YFSETQ. The CDR3 runs to 15 residues. The CDR3 loop is CASSLEGTKNTEAFF. The CDR3 DNA reads as TGCGCCAGCAGCTTGGAAGGGACAAAGAACACTGAAGCTTTCTTT. Combining the CDR3 with reference TRBV5-1 and TRBJ1-1 gives the whole variable domain KAGVTQTPRYLIKTRGQQVTLSCSPISGHRSVSWYQQTPGQGLQFLFEYFSETQRNKGNFPGRFSGRQFSNSRSEMNVSTLELGDSALYLCASSLEGTKNTEAFFGQGTRLTVV.